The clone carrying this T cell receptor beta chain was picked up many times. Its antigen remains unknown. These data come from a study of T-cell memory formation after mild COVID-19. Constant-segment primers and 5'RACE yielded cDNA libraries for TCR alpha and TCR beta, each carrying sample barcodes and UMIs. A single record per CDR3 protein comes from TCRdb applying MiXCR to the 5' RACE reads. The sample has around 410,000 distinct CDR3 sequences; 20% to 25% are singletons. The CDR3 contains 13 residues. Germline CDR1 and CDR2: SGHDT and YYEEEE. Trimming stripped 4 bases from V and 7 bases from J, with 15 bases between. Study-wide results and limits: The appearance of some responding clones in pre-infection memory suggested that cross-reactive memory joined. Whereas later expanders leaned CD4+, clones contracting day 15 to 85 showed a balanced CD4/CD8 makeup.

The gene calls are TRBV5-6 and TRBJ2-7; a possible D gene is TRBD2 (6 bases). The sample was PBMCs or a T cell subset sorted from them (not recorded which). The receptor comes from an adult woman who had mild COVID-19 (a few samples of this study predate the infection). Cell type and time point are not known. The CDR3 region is CASSRSGPREQYF. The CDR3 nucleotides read TGTGCCAGCAGCAGAAGCGGGCCGCGGGAGCAGTACTTC.